This T cell receptor beta chain was recovered during a study of blood T cell repertoires in COVID-19. Study as a whole: T cells, B-cell-depleted T cells, or PBMCs provided the cDNA or gDNA that served as material.

Trimming took 5 bases from V and 8 from J; bases not matched to a gene: 14. Germline loops: CDR1 PRHDT, CDR2 FYEKMQ (reference sequence). The CDR3 is 16 amino acids. In the original workflow: Cell counts per sample came from amplifying reference gene primers. This table comes from immunoSEQ multiplex PCR, and its TCRdb copy is limited to in-frame clones, with some not included. From that table come the V and J calls and clone size; the DNA was used to work out D and trimming. The repertoire consists of about 83,000 clones, with roughly nine tenths occurring once and the leading ten covering about 16%.

The sample was peripheral blood. The chain recombines TRBV13 with TRBJ1-2; 10 bases agree with TRBD1. The receptor comes from a woman of 80 years or more with active or convalescent COVID-19. The CDR3 reads CASSILPGGQGNGYTF. For the CDR3, the DNA is TGTGCCAGCAGCATATTGCCTGGGGGACAGGGGAACGGCTACACCTTC. The full variable domain, its missing parts supplied by reference TRBV13 and TRBJ1-2, is AAGVIQSPRHLIKEKRETATLKCYPIPRHDTVYWYQQGPGQDPQFLISFYEKMQSDKGSIPDRFSAQQFSDYHSELNMSSLELGDSALYFCASSILPGGQGNGYTFGSGTRLTVV.